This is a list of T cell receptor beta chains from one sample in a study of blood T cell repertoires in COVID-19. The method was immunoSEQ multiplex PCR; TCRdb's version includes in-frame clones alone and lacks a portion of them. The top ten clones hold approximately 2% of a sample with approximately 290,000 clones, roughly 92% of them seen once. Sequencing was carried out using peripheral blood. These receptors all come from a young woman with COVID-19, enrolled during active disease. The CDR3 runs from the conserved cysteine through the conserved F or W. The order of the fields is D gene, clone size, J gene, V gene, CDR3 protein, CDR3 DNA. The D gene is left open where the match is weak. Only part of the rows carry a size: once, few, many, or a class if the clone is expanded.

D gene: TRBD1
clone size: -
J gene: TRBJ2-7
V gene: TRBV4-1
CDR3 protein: CASSPVSGTGGLNEQYF
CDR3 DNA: TGCGCCAGCAGCCCCGTGTCGGGGACAGGGGGCCTCAACGAGCAGTACTTC

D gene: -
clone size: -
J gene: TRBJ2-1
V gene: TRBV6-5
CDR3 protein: CASSYLDTPGINEQFF
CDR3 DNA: TGTGCCAGCAGTTACCTTGACACCCCAGGCATCAATGAGCAGTTCTTC

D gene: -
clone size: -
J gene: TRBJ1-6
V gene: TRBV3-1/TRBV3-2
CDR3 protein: CASSQDQGYNSPLHF
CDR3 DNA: TGTGCCAGCAGCCAAGATCAGGGGTACAATTCACCCCTCCACTTT

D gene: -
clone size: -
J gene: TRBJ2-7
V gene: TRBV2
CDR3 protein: CASRDSPPVYEQYF
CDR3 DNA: TGTGCCAGCAGGGACAGTCCCCCAGTGTACGAGCAGTACTTC

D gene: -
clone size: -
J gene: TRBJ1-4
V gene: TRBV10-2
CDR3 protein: CASSETGTATNEKLFF
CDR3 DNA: TGCGCCAGCAGTGAGACAGGCACTGCAACTAATGAAAAACTGTTTTTT

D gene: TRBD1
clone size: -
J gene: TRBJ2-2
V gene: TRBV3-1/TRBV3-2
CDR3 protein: CASSQGTGGGGELFF
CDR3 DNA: TGTGCCAGCAGCCAAGGGACAGGGGGCGGCGGGGAGCTGTTTTTT

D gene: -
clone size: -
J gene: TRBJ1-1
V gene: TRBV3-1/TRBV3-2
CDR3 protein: CASSLSTNTEAFF
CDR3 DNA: TGTGCCAGCAGCCTTAGTACCAACACTGAAGCTTTCTTT

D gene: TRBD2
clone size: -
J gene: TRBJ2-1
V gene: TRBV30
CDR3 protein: CACLSGAYNEQFF
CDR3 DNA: TGTGCCTGCCTCAGCGGGGCCTACAATGAGCAGTTCTTC

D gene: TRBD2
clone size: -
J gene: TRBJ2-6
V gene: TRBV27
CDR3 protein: CASSSKTSGRASGANVLTF
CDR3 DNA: TGTGCCAGCAGTTCAAAGACTAGCGGGAGGGCCTCTGGGGCCAACGTCCTGACTTTC

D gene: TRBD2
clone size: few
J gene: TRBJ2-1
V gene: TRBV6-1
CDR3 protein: CASSEAASGRAAGEQFF
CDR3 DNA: TGTGCCAGCAGTGAAGCGGCTAGCGGGAGGGCCGCGGGTGAGCAGTTCTTC

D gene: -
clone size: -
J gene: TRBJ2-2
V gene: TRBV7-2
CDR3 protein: CASSLAGGANTGELFF
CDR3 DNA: TGTGCCAGCAGCTTAGCTGGCGGCGCGAACACCGGGGAGCTGTTTTTT

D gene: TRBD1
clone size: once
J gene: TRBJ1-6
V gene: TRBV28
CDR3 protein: CASSSDRADSPLHF
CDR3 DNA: TGTGCCAGCAGCTCCGACAGGGCGGATTCACCCCTCCACTTT

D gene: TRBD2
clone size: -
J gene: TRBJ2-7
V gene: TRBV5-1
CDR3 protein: CASSSGVSYEQYF
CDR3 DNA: TGCGCCAGCAGCAGCGGGGTATCCTACGAGCAGTACTTC

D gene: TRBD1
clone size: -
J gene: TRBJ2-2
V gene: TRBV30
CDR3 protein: CAWRGTGDGELFF
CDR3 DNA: TGTGCCTGGAGGGGAACAGGGGACGGGGAGCTGTTTTTT

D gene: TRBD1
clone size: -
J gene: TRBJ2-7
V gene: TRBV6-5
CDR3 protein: CASSSIGTGLSEQYF
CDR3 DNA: TGTGCCAGCAGTTCCATCGGGACAGGGTTAAGCGAGCAGTACTTC

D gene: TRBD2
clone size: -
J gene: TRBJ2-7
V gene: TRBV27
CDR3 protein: CASGVSGIGDEQYF
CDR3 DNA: TGTGCCAGCGGGGTTAGCGGGATCGGCGACGAGCAGTACTTC

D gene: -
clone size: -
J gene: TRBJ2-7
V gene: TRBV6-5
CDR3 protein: CASTRRGEGWNF
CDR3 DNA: TGTGCCAGCACCCGAAGGGGGGAGGGCTGGAACTTC

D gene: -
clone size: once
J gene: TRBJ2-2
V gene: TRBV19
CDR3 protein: CASPDKNTGELFF
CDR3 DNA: TGTGCCAGTCCGGACAAGAACACCGGGGAGCTGTTTTTT

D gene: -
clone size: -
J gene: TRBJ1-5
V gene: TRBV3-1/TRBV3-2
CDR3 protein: CASSQVPEQPQHF
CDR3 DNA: TGTGCCAGCAGCCAAGTTCCTGAGCAGCCCCAGCATTTT

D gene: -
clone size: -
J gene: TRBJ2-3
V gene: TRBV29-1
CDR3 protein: CSAYRETDTQYF
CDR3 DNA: TGCAGCGCATACAGGGAAACAGATACGCAGTATTTT

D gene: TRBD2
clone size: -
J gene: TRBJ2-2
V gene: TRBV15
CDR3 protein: CATSRGAGVTTGELFF
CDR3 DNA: TGTGCCACCAGCAGAGGCGCGGGAGTAACCACCGGGGAGCTGTTTTTT

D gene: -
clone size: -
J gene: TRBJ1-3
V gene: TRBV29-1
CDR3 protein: CSVQQGLSGNTIYF
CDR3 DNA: TGCAGCGTACAACAGGGTCTCTCTGGAAACACCATATATTTT